A selection of T cell receptor beta chains follows, all from one sample in a study of cytomegalovirus exposure and HLA in healthy donors. Method: immunoSEQ multiplex PCR; TCRdb's copy keeps in-frame clones and lacks some. The sample has 130,000 or so clones, roughly 80% seen once. Sequencing was performed on PBMCs. These receptors originate from a woman aged 55-70 years in good health and CMV-seronegative. The CDR3 runs from the conserved cysteine through the conserved F or W. D genes are given only for firm matches. Expanded clones are given a class, and other clones once, few, many or no size at all.

d_call	v_call	clone_size	j_call	cdr3_aa	cdr3_nt
TRBD1	TRBV5-1	few	TRBJ1-1	CASSHTTGGILEAFF	TGCGCCAGCAGCCACACGACAGGGGGCATTTTGGAAGCTTTCTTT
TRBD1	TRBV28	NA	TRBJ1-1	CATGTGNMNTEAFF	TGTGCCACCGGGACAGGGAACATGAACACTGAAGCTTTCTTT
TRBD2	TRBV5-1	NA	TRBJ2-1	CASSPGGPNNEQFF	TGCGCCAGCAGCCCGGGAGGACCTAACAATGAGCAGTTCTTC
TRBD1	TRBV28	NA	TRBJ2-7	CASTEGQGAYEQYF	TGTGCCAGCACCGAAGGACAGGGGGCCTACGAGCAGTACTTC
TRBD1	TRBV19	NA	TRBJ1-5	CASSTQGALSNQPQHF	TGTGCCAGTAGTACCCAGGGGGCTTTGAGCAATCAGCCCCAGCATTTT
NA	TRBV7-8	NA	TRBJ1-1	CASSLDSTGEAFF	TGTGCCAGCAGCTTAGATTCGACAGGAGAAGCTTTCTTT
NA	TRBV4-1	NA	TRBJ2-5	CASRSWGEETQYF	TGCGCCAGCAGATCGTGGGGGGAGGAGACCCAGTACTTC
TRBD1	TRBV9	NA	TRBJ1-1	CASSVGQGVNTEAFF	TGTGCCAGCAGCGTAGGACAGGGAGTGAACACTGAAGCTTTCTTT
NA	TRBV19	NA	TRBJ2-5	CASSSGTTPQETQYF	TGTGCCAGTAGCTCCGGGACAACGCCACAAGAGACCCAGTACTTC
NA	TRBV18	NA	TRBJ1-1	CASSSFFAEAFF	TGTGCCAGCTCCTCCTTTTTTGCTGAAGCTTTCTTT
TRBD1	TRBV10-3	NA	TRBJ2-3	CATLDRGGSDTQYF	TGTGCCACCCTAGACAGGGGGGGGAGCGATACGCAGTATTTT
TRBD1	TRBV4-1	few	TRBJ1-2	CASRAIRTGGNYGYTF	TGCGCCAGCCGAGCGATTAGGACAGGGGGCAACTATGGCTACACCTTC
TRBD1	TRBV5-6	NA	TRBJ1-5	CASSFLGTGGNQPQHF	TGTGCCAGCAGCTTTCTCGGGACAGGGGGCAATCAGCCCCAGCATTTT
NA	TRBV25-1	NA	TRBJ1-4	CASSAGGTNEKLFF	TGTGCCAGCAGTGCGGGCGGGACTAATGAAAAACTGTTTTTT
NA	TRBV9	NA	TRBJ1-1	CASSVWATTTEAFF	TGTGCCAGCAGCGTTTGGGCTACGACCACTGAAGCTTTCTTT
TRBD1	TRBV28	NA	TRBJ1-2	CASSWTGHYGYTF	TGTGCCAGCAGTTGGACAGGGCACTATGGCTACACCTTC
TRBD1	TRBV28	NA	TRBJ1-1	CASSILGTGFEAFF	TGTGCCAGCAGTATCCTAGGGACAGGCTTTGAAGCTTTCTTT
NA	TRBV4-2	NA	TRBJ2-3	CASSQVFRGPVEDTQYF	TGTGCCAGCAGCCAAGTTTTCCGGGGTCCCGTTGAAGATACGCAGTATTTT
NA	TRBV19	few	TRBJ1-1	CASSIREEAFF	TGTGCCAGTAGTATTCGGGAGGAAGCTTTCTTT
TRBD2	TRBV19	few	TRBJ2-5	CASRGLAVSQETQYF	TGTGCCAGTAGAGGACTAGCGGTTTCTCAAGAGACCCAGTACTTC
NA	TRBV9	NA	TRBJ2-1	CASSVRGGDNEQFF	TGTGCCAGCAGCGTAAGGGGAGGCGACAATGAGCAGTTCTTC
TRBD1	TRBV7-3	NA	TRBJ1-1	CASSLGTATTEAFF	TGTGCCAGCAGCCTAGGGACAGCTACCACTGAAGCTTTCTTT
TRBD2	TRBV7-3	NA	TRBJ2-3	CAPGTSGGQPLVDTQYF	TGTGCGCCCGGGACTAGCGGGGGGCAGCCGCTTGTGGATACGCAGTATTTT
NA	TRBV27	NA	TRBJ2-5	CASSLSMGGTQYF	TGTGCCAGCAGTTTATCGATGGGGGGGACCCAGTACTTC
TRBD2	TRBV5-1	NA	TRBJ2-1	CASSPAGTSGGWFF	TGCGCCAGCAGCCCGGCCGGGACTAGCGGGGGCTGGTTCTTC
NA	TRBV28	once	TRBJ2-5	CASSPLRGGPEETQYF	TGTGCCAGCAGTCCCCTAAGGGGGGGGCCCGAAGAGACCCAGTACTTC
TRBD2	TRBV6-5	once	TRBJ2-1	CASSYSRGGRGEQFF	TGTGCCAGCAGTTACTCGCGGGGGGGCCGGGGTGAGCAGTTCTTC
NA	TRBV10-2	NA	TRBJ2-4	CASSEELAKNIQYF	TGCGCCAGCAGTGAGGAACTAGCCAAAAACATTCAGTACTTC
NA	TRBV28	NA	TRBJ1-2	CASVPPGADVYGYTF	TGTGCCAGCGTACCCCCAGGGGCGGACGTCTATGGCTACACCTTC
NA	TRBV28	NA	TRBJ1-1	CASRFWGGENTEAFF	TGTGCCAGCCGATTCTGGGGCGGTGAGAACACTGAAGCTTTCTTT
TRBD1	TRBV28	NA	TRBJ2-7	CASRSGGRYEQYF	TGTGCCAGCAGATCAGGGGGCAGGTACGAGCAGTACTTC
NA	TRBV7-9	NA	TRBJ2-2	CASSSLPRGTGELFF	TGTGCCAGCAGCTCCCTTCCTAGGGGAACCGGGGAGCTGTTTTTT
NA	TRBV7-2	NA	TRBJ2-3	CASSPRAPSTDTQYF	TGTGCCAGCAGCCCCCGAGCGCCTAGCACAGATACGCAGTATTTT
NA	TRBV28	NA	TRBJ2-4	CASSLRGAKNIQYF	TGTGCCAGCAGTTTAAGGGGGGCCAAAAACATTCAGTACTTC
NA	TRBV19	NA	TRBJ2-7	CASMTRGGHEQYF	TGTGCCAGTATGACCAGGGGCGGCCACGAGCAGTACTTC
NA	TRBV5-1	few	TRBJ2-3	CASSLVGGFVSTDTQYF	TGCGCCAGCAGCTTGGTGGGGGGTTTTGTTTCCACAGATACGCAGTATTTT
NA	TRBV2	few	TRBJ2-7	CASRTDLSYEQYF	TGTGCCAGCAGGACGGACTTATCCTACGAGCAGTACTTC
TRBD1	TRBV7-2	NA	TRBJ1-2	CASSQNPLQGGGYTF	TGTGCCAGCAGCCAGAATCCGTTACAGGGGGGTGGCTACACCTTC
NA	TRBV2	NA	TRBJ2-3	CASSDGEGNTDTQYF	TGTGCCAGCAGTGACGGGGAAGGAAACACAGATACGCAGTATTTT
NA	TRBV19	few	TRBJ2-2	CASSTSSLLNTGELFF	TGTGCCAGTAGTACCTCCTCATTACTGAACACCGGGGAGCTGTTTTTT